One and the same sample provided the 5 T cell receptor beta chains below, sequenced in a study of blood T cell repertoires in COVID-19. Profiled with immunoSEQ multiplex PCR; TCRdb holds only in-frame clones, not every one. The sample yields 60,000 to 95,000 clones, about 74% seen once. What was sequenced was peripheral blood. These receptors came from a human donor with acute or convalescent COVID-19. The donor label of this sample is uncertain.

This chain joins TRBV2 and TRBJ2-3; 12 bases fit TRBD2. CDR3 length: 15 amino acids. Unmatched junction bases numbered 6, after V lost 9 bases and J lost 2 bases. Germline V lookup: CDR1 SNHLY, CDR2 FYNNEI. The CDR3 nucleotides are TGTGCCAGTGTTCGACTAGCGGGAGCCACAGATACGCAGTATTTT. Encoded protein: CASVRLAGATDTQYF.

J is TRBJ1-6 and V is TRBV2; 8 bases fit TRBD1. CDR3 length: 15 amino acids. Germline V gene sequence: CDR1 SNHLY, CDR2 FYNNEI. Trimming removed 0 bases from V and 10 bases from J; junction bases left unmatched: 5. CDR3 in DNA: TGTGCCAGCAGTGAAGCTGGGGGACAGGACTCACCCCTCCACTTT. Translation: CASSEAGGQDSPLHF.

As to this clone: Given a much more abundant clone one base away, this may be a read error. The chain has TRBV11-2 and TRBJ1-5, with D possibly TRBD1 on 6 matching bases. Per the germline V gene, CDR1 is SGHAT and CDR2 is FQNNGV. The CDR3 runs 13 residues. Deletions cut 4 bases from V and 3 bases from J, with 7 bases between. CDR3 sequence: CASSSGVNQPQHF. Written as DNA, the CDR3 is TGTGCCAGCAGCTCAGGGGTCAATCAGCCCCAGCATTTT.

This chain connects TRBV3-1 (or the pseudogene TRBV3-2) to TRBJ2-7; weak D call: TRBD2 (6 bases). Germline V gives CDR1 LGHDT, CDR2 YNNKEL (reference sequence). The CDR3 has 14 amino acids. With 5 bases removed from V and 2 bases from J, the gap between germline ends came to 13 bases. The DNA of the CDR3 is TGTGCCAGCAGCTACTCCGGGGGTCCCTACGAGCAGTACTTC. It specifies CASSYSGGPYEQYF.

There are a few counts of this clone. The rearrangement links TRBV6-1 to TRBJ2-7, with unresolved D. V lost 2 bases and J lost 2, with 13 bases in between. The length of the CDR3 is 15 residues. Germline V gene lookup returns CDR1 MNHNS and CDR2 SASEGT. CDR3 residues: CASSETLQVAYEQYV. The CDR3 coding sequence is TGTGCCAGCAGTGAAACTTTGCAGGTAGCCTACGAGCAGTACGTC.